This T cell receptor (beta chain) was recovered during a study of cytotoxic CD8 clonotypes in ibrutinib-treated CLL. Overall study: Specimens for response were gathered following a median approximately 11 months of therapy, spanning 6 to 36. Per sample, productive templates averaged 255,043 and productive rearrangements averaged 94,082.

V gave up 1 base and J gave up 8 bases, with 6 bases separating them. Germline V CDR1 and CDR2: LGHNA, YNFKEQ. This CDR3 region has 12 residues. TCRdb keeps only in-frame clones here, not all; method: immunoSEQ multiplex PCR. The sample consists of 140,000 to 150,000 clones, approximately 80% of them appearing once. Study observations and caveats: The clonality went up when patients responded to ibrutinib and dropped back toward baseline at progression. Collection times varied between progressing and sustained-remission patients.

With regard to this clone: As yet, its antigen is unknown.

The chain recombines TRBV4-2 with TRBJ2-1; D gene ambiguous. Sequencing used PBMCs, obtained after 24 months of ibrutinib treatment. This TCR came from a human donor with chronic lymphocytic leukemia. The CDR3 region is CASSQAGYEQFF. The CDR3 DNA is TGTGCCAGCAGCCAAGCGGGCTATGAGCAGTTCTTC.